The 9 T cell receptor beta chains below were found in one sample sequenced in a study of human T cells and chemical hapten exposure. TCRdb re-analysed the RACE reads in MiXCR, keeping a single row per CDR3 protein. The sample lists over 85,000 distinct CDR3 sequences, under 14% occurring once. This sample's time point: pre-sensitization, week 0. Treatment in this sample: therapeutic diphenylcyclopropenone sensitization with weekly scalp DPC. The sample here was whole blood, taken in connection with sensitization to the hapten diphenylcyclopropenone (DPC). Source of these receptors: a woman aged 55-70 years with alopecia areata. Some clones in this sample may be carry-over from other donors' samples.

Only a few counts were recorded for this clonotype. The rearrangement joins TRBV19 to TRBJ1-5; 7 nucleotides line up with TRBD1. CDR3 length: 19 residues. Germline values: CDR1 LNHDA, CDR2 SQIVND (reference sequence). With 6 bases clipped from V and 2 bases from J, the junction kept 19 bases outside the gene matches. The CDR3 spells CASRSLGITGVRGNQPQHF. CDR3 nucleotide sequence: TGTGCCAGTAGGTCCCTTGGGATAACAGGGGTTCGAGGCAATCAGCCCCAGCATTTT.

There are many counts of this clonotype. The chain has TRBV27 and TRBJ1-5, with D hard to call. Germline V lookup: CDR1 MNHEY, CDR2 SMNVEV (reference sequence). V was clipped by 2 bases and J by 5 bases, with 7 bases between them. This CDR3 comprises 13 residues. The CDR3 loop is CASSLRRDQPQHF. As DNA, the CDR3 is TGTGCCAGCAGTTTAAGGCGGGATCAGCCCCAGCATTTT.

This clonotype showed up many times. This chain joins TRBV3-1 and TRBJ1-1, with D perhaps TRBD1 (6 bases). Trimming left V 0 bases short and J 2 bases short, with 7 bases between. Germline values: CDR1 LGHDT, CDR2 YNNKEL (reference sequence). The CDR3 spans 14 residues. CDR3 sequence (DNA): TGTGCCAGCAGCCAAGAGGACAGAAACACTGAAGCTTTCTTT. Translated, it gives CASSQEDRNTEAFF.

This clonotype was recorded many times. The CDR3 DNA reads as TGCGCCAGCAGCTCGGCCTTTGAGGGCACTGAAGCTTTCTTT. Protein product: CASSSAFEGTEAFF. The gene calls are TRBV5-1 and TRBJ1-1; no clear D. V lost 3 bases, J lost 4 bases, and 13 bases lay in between. CDR3 size: 14 residues. Per the germline V gene, CDR1 is SGHRS and CDR2 is YFSETQ.

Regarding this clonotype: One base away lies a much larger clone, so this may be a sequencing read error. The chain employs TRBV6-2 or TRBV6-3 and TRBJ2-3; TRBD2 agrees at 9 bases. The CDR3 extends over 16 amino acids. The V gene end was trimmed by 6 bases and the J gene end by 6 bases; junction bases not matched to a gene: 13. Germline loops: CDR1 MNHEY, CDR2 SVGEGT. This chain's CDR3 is CASRLSGGSNGDTQYF. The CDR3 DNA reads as TGTGCCAGCAGGCTTAGCGGGGGCTCGAACGGCGATACGCAGTATTTT.

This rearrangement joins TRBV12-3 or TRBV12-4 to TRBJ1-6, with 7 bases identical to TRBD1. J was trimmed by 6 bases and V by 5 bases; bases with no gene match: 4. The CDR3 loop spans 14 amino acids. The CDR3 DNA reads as TGTGCCAGCAGTGACAACAGGGGTAATTCACCCCTCCACTTT. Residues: CASSDNRGNSPLHF.

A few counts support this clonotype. The CDR3 spells CSVGSGSGNTIYF. For the CDR3, the DNA is TGCAGCGTTGGTTCAGGGTCAGGAAACACCATATATTTT. V and J are TRBV29-1 and TRBJ1-3, with a possible D match to TRBD1 (5 bases). With 4 bases removed from V and 4 bases from J, the gap between germline ends came to 11 bases. The germline V gene has CDR1 SQVTM and CDR2 ANQGSEA. The CDR3 is 13 residues long.

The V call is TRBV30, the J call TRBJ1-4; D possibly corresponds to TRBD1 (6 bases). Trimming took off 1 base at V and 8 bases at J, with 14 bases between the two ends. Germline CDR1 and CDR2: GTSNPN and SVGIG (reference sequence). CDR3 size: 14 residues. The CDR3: CAWSAGGGWEKLFF. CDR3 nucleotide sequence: TGTGCCTGGAGTGCCGGGGGGGGCTGGGAAAAACTGTTTTTT.

CDR3 sequence: CASSAGSVNEQFF. DNA for the CDR3: TGTGCCAGCAGTGCGGGATCCGTTAATGAGCAGTTCTTC. The rearrangement uses TRBV25-1 and TRBJ2-1; D might be TRBD2 (5 bases). CDR1 is MGHDK and CDR2 is SYGVNS in the germline V gene. Trimming took 4 bases from V and 7 from J, leaving 11 bases between them. The CDR3 spans 13 residues.